The 4 T cell receptor beta chains below come from one sample, sequenced in a study of T cell clones after liver transplantation (dated by TCRdb to between 2017 and 2020). The library was built by means of the immunoSEQ multiplex PCR assay. Entries here come from immuneACCESS through TCRdb and include only in-frame sequences with V and J called. Some clones fail to appear in such tables; in the studies checked, an unresolved V gene covers under half of the shortfall, and the cause of the remainder is unknown. The sample table shows about 15,000 clones, and about 93% are seen once. Nearly 50% of the sample lies in the top ten. The sample's time point label, decoded: pre-transplant. Source: CD8+ T cells from blood, taken before liver transplant. These receptors were collected from a human donor who received a liver transplant.

This clone occurred a few times. This chain connects TRBV7-9 to TRBJ1-2; 7 positions match TRBD1. The CDR3 contains 12 residues. Germline-derived CDR1 and CDR2 are SEHNR and FQNEAQ (reference sequence). V gave up 5 bases and J gave up 4 bases; unmatched junction bases: 1. The CDR3 spells CASSAGGYGYTF. The DNA for the CDR3 is TGTGCCAGCAGCGCAGGGGGCTATGGCTACACCTTC.

The chain carries TRBV28 and TRBJ2-1, with no clear D. V was cut by 5 bases and J by 10 bases, with 12 bases left in between. CDR1 is MDHEN, CDR2 SYDVKM, per germline. The CDR3 loop spans 12 amino acids. CDR3 bases: TGTGCCAGCAGTCCCTCTAGTGACGAGCAGTTCTTC. This gives the protein CASSPSSDEQFF.

This clone showed up just once. V gene TRBV6-1 combines with J gene TRBJ1-5, with D perhaps matching TRBD1 (6 bases). Germline loops: CDR1 MNHNS, CDR2 SASEGT. V lost 6 bases, J lost 3 bases, and 12 bases lay in between. This CDR3 has 14 amino acids. In nucleotides, the CDR3 is TGTGCCAGCAGCCAGACAGGTCTCAATCAGCCCCAGCATTTT. This codes for CASSQTGLNQPQHF.

V usage is TRBV7-9 and J usage is TRBJ1-1, with D hard to call. The CDR3 is 15 residues long. V lost 4 bases and J lost 0, with 12 bases in between. CDR1 SEHNR and CDR2 FQNEAQ come from the germline V gene (reference sequence). The CDR3 sequence is CASSSDPYLNTEAFF. The CDR3 DNA follows: TGTGCCAGCAGCTCGGACCCTTATTTGAACACTGAAGCTTTCTTT.